A selection of T cell receptor beta chains follows, all from one sample in a study of blood T cell repertoires in COVID-19. Profiled with immunoSEQ multiplex PCR; TCRdb holds only in-frame clones, not every one. The sample includes around 230,000 clones, 85% to 90% of them seen just once. Sequencing used PBMCs or T cells enriched from blood (not recorded which). The receptors originated from a woman in her twenties or thirties with acute COVID-19. The CDR3 runs from the conserved cysteine through the conserved F or W. D genes are given only for firm matches. Only part of the rows carry a size: once, few, many, or a class if the clone is expanded.

size,V,J,D,length,DNA,CDR3
.,TRBV19,TRBJ1-4,.,13,TGTGCCAGTAGTGCTGGCCGTGGTGAAAAACTGTTTTTT,CASSAGRGEKLFF
many,TRBV5-1,TRBJ2-7,.,17,TGCGCCAGCAGCTTTTATACCGGGACACGAAACCTCTACGAGCAGTACTTC,CASSFYTGTRNLYEQYF
once,TRBV6-5,TRBJ1-1,.,13,TGTGCCAGCAGCGTGACATACAGCACTGAAGCTTTCTTT,CASSVTYSTEAFF
many,TRBV9,TRBJ2-1,TRBD1,15,TGTGCCAGCAGCGCCCACAGGGGGCCGGGCGATGAGCAGTTCTTC,CASSAHRGPGDEQFF
.,TRBV6-4,TRBJ1-2,.,14,TGTGCCAGCAGTGACTCGACACAGAGCTATGGCTACACCTTC,CASSDSTQSYGYTF
.,TRBV7-9,TRBJ1-1,.,14,TGTGCCAGCAGCTTAGGCAGGGATAACACTGAAGCTTTCTTT,CASSLGRDNTEAFF
.,TRBV19,TRBJ1-5,.,14,TGTGCCAGTAGTATCTTTTCCGGGGGTCAGCCCCAGCATTTT,CASSIFSGGQPQHF
.,TRBV6-5,TRBJ2-7,TRBD1,13,TGTGCCAGCAACAGGGGTATCGCCTACGAGCAGTACTTC,CASNRGIAYEQYF
.,TRBV7-8,TRBJ1-6,.,16,TGTGCCAGCAGCCCAATACAGGGTATCTATAATTCACCCCTCCACTTT,CASSPIQGIYNSPLHF
.,TRBV6-5,TRBJ2-1,TRBD1,15,TGTGCCAGCAGTCGCCGGGACAGGGGGAGCGATGAGCAGTTCTTC,CASSRRDRGSDEQFF
.,TRBV5-8,TRBJ1-3,.,17,TGTGCCAGCCCGAGACGACAGACGATTTTCTCTGGAAACACCATATATTTT,CASPRRQTIFSGNTIYF
.,TRBV29-1,TRBJ2-1,.,11,TGCAGCGTTGAAGAGGGAGGCAGACCGTTCTTC,CSVEEGGRPFF
few,TRBV10-3,TRBJ1-1,.,14,TGTGCCATCAGTTCCGGGGGTAGAAACACTGAAGCTTTCTTT,CAISSGGRNTEAFF
.,TRBV28,TRBJ1-5,.,16,TGTGCCAGCAGTGGCCAGGGACTTTATAGCAATCAGCCCCAGCATTTT,CASSGQGLYSNQPQHF
.,TRBV27,TRBJ1-6,.,15,TGTGCCAGCAGTTTAGGGGACGGGGGTAGGTCACCCCTCCACTTT,CASSLGDGGRSPLHF